In this sample, the clone carrying this T cell receptor beta chain turned up a few times. MiXCR, run by TCRdb on the 5' RACE reads, gives a single entry per CDR3 protein. The table includes 500,000 to 550,000 distinct CDR3 sequences, approximately 20% detected once. The sample comes from a study of T-cell memory formation after mild COVID-19. On the study more broadly: TCR clustering was largely donor specific.

V lost 4 bases and J 10 bases, leaving 21 bases between the germline ends. CDR3 size: 14 residues. Germline-derived CDR1 and CDR2 are SGHRS and YFSETQ. Sequenced input: PBMCs or a T cell subset sorted from them (not recorded which). This clonotype originated in an adult woman who had mild COVID-19 (a few samples of this study predate the infection). Cell type and time point are not known. This chain connects TRBV5-1 to TRBJ2-7; D might be TRBD2 (5 bases). CDR3 protein: CASSGSSGDVEQYF. The CDR3, as DNA: TGCGCCAGCAGCGGGTCCTCCGGGGATGTCGAACAGTACTTC.